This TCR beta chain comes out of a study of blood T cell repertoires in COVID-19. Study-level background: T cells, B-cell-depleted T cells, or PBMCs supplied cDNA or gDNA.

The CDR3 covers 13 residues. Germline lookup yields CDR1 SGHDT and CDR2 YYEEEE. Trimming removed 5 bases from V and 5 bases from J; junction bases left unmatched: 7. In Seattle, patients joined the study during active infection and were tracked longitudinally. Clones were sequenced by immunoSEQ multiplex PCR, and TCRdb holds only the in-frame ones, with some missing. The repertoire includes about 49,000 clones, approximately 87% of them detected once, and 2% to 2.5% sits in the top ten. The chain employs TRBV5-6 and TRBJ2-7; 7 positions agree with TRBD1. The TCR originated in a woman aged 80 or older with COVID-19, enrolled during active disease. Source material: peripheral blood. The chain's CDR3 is CASSRGRGDEQYF. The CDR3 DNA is TGTGCCAGCAGTAGGGGGCGCGGAGACGAGCAGTACTTC.